These T cell receptor beta chains were read from a single sample in a study of blood T cell repertoires in COVID-19. The method was immunoSEQ multiplex PCR; TCRdb's version includes in-frame clones alone and lacks a portion of them. This table holds some 200,000 clones, 87% found once. Sequencing was performed on PBMCs or T cells enriched from blood (not recorded which). These receptor sequences come from a woman in her twenties or thirties who had recovered from COVID-19. Both conserved end residues are part of each CDR3. D genes are given only for firm matches. Not all rows give a size; the values are once, few, many and, for expanded clones, a class.

>TRBJ2-2|TRBD1|-|TRBV11-2
CASRTRGKDTGELFF
TGTGCCAGCAGGACCAGGGGGAAAGACACCGGGGAGCTGTTTTTT
>TRBJ1-1|TRBD1|many|TRBV6-5
CASRDRDRVNTEAFF
TGTGCCAGCAGGGACCGGGACAGGGTAAACACTGAAGCTTTCTTT
>TRBJ1-3|-|-|TRBV4-3
CASSQLGRASGNTIYF
TGCGCCAGCAGCCAGCTAGGCCGCGCCTCTGGAAACACCATATATTTT
>TRBJ1-6|-|-|TRBV7-2
CASSLSQTVRNSPLHF
TGTGCCAGCAGCTTATCCCAGACAGTCCGGAATTCACCCCTCCACTTT
>TRBJ1-3|TRBD1|-|TRBV5-1
CASHRGQARSGNTIYF
TGCGCCAGCCACCGTGGACAGGCTCGCTCTGGAAACACCATATATTTT
>TRBJ1-2|-|-|TRBV2
CASTRQASYGYTF
TGTGCCAGCACCCGACAGGCCAGCTATGGCTACACCTTC
>TRBJ1-5|-|-|TRBV7-8
CASSLMGPGDSNQPQHF
TGTGCCAGCAGCCTTATGGGCCCGGGGGATTCGAATCAGCCCCAGCATTTT
>TRBJ2-7|-|-|TRBV5-1
CASSLGLRRTALNEQYF
TGCGCCAGCAGCTTGGGCCTCCGGAGGACTGCTTTAAACGAGCAGTACTTC
>TRBJ2-7|-|-|TRBV5-1
CASTAGPTYEQYF
TGCGCCAGCACGGCAGGGCCGACCTACGAGCAGTACTTC
>TRBJ2-1|TRBD1|-|TRBV24-1
CATSRTGLYNEQFF
TGTGCCACCAGTAGGACAGGTCTCTACAATGAGCAGTTCTTC
>TRBJ2-1|-|-|TRBV9
CASRPQGVSEQFF
TGTGCCAGCAGGCCTCAGGGTGTGAGTGAGCAGTTCTTC
>TRBJ1-4|-|-|TRBV7-2
CASSPRETATNEKLFF
TGTGCCAGCAGCCCCCGGGAGACAGCAACTAATGAAAAACTGTTTTTT
>TRBJ2-3|TRBD2|-|TRBV2
CASSLRLAGATDTQYF
TGTGCCAGCAGTCTTAGACTAGCGGGAGCCACAGATACGCAGTATTTT
>TRBJ1-2|-|-|TRBV11-3
CASSQGQNYGYTF
TGTGCCAGCAGCCAGGGGCAGAACTATGGCTACACCTTC
>TRBJ1-6|TRBD1|-|TRBV5-1
CASSSRQGTNSPLHF
TGCGCCAGCAGCTCCCGACAGGGGACCAATTCACCCCTCCACTTT
>TRBJ1-2|-|-|TRBV10-3
CAIKTDPLYGYTF
TGTGCCATCAAAACAGATCCCCTATATGGCTACACCTTC
>TRBJ2-1|-|once|TRBV4-2
CASSQAPGSAQNEQFF
TGTGCCAGCAGCCAGGCACCCGGGAGCGCGCAAAATGAGCAGTTCTTC
>TRBJ2-5|TRBD1|few|TRBV11-2
CASSLGDRDVETQYF
TGTGCCAGCAGCTTAGGGGACAGGGATGTGGAGACCCAGTACTTC
>TRBJ1-4|-|-|TRBV5-1
CASSEGDNEKLFF
TGCGCCAGCAGCGAGGGGGATAATGAAAAACTGTTTTTT
>TRBJ2-3|TRBD2|-|TRBV3-1/TRBV3-2
CASSRRGDTQYF
TGTGCCAGCAGCCGGCGGGGGGATACGCAGTATTTT
>TRBJ1-3|-|-|TRBV14
CASSTLGSRGNTIYF
TGTGCCAGCAGCACCTTGGGCTCACGAGGAAACACCATATATTTT
>TRBJ1-1|TRBD1|-|TRBV18
CASSPTGQAGTEAFF
TGTGCCAGCTCACCAACGGGACAGGCCGGCACTGAAGCTTTCTTT
>TRBJ1-6|TRBD1|-|TRBV18
CASSPGQGASPLHF
TGTGCCAGCTCACCAGGACAGGGGGCTTCTCCCCTCCACTTT
>TRBJ2-2|TRBD2|-|TRBV7-3
CASRPGTSKFGELFF
TGTGCCAGCAGGCCCGGGACTAGCAAGTTCGGGGAGCTGTTTTTT
>TRBJ2-3|TRBD2|-|TRBV30
CAWTAGGTTDTQYF
TGTGCCTGGACGGCGGGGGGCACCACAGATACGCAGTATTTT
>TRBJ1-1|-|-|TRBV7-6
CASSLGQGLAFF
TGTGCCAGCAGCTTAGGCCAGGGCTTGGCTTTCTTT
>TRBJ1-1|-|-|TRBV6-5
CASSSSPDTEAFF
TGTGCCAGCAGTTCCTCCCCCGACACTGAAGCTTTCTTT
>TRBJ1-1|-|-|TRBV4-3
CASSQERGLGGDAFF
TGCGCCAGCAGCCAAGAAAGGGGACTTGGGGGTGACGCTTTCTTT
>TRBJ2-4|TRBD1|few|TRBV10-3
CAISESGTGIAKNIQYF
TGTGCCATCAGTGAGTCGGGGACAGGTATAGCCAAAAACATTCAGTACTTC
>TRBJ2-7|-|-|TRBV11-3
CASSPLGGRGYEQYF
TGTGCCAGCAGCCCTCTGGGGGGACGGGGCTACGAGCAGTACTTC
>TRBJ2-2|TRBD1|-|TRBV6-2/TRBV6-3
CASSKNLPGQGSTGELFF
TGTGCCAGCAGCAAAAATCTTCCGGGACAGGGTTCGACCGGGGAGCTGTTTTTT
>TRBJ1-6|-|-|TRBV13
CASRHTGFSYNSPLHF
TGTGCCAGCAGACACACCGGGTTCTCCTATAATTCACCCCTCCACTTT